The T cell receptor (beta chain) under discussion was sequenced for a study of spatial heterogeneity in lung cancer. Across the whole study: Compared with alpha-chain sequences, beta-chain sequences were consistently detected in greater numbers.

A word on this clonotype: Its cognate antigen is unknown. Little can be read into the size of this beta chain, an off-target read in a library designed for alpha chains.

Time point described: sample taken at primary tumor resection. No cells were sorted before sequencing. The whole RNA sequenced was extracted from tumor, nontumor lung or frozen PBMC. TCR cDNA molecules each carried a unique molecular identifier. TCRdb called the 5' RACE reads again in MiXCR, with one record for every CDR3 protein. Of 3,500 to 4,500 distinct CDR3 sequences in the sample, approximately 53% are singletons; the top ten hold about 77%. Study results and limitations: At resection, ubiquitous expanded tumor TCRs appeared in blood more than at follow-up.

CDR1 is SGHVS and CDR2 is FNYEAQ in the germline V gene. This CDR3 region has 15 residues. The V and J ends lost 5 bases and 9 bases, in that order; junction bases with no gene match: 8. Specimen: PBMCs, collected at surgery. The receptor's source is a female donor with early-stage non-small cell lung cancer. The chain employs TRBV7-6 and TRBJ2-1, with 12 bases fitting TRBD2. Written as DNA, the CDR3 is TGTGCCAGCAGCCCGGGCCTAGCGGGAGGGGGTGAGCAGTTCTTC. This encodes CASSPGLAGGGEQFF.